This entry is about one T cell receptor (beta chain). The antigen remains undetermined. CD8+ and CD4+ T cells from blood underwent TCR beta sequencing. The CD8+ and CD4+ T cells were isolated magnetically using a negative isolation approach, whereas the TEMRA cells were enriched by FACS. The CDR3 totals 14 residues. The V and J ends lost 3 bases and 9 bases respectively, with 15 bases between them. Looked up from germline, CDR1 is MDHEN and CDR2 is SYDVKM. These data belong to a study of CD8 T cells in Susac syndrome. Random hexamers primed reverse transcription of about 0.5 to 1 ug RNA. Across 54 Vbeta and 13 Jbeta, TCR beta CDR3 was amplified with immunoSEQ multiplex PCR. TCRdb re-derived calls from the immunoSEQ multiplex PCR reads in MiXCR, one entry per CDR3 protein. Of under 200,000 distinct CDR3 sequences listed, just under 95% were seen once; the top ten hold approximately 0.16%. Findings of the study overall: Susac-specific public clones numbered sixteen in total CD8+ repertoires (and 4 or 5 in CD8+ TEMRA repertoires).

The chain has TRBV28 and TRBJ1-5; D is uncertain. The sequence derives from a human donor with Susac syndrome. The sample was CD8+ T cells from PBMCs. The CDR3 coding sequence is TGTGCCAGCAGTTTTGTGCAAATGACCCGGCCCCAGCATTTT. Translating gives CASSFVQMTRPQHF.